Below are 2 T cell receptor beta chains sequenced from a single sample in a study of graft-versus-host responses after intestinal transplantation (dated by TCRdb to 2020 to 2023). The label giving this sample's time point can be read as: cells obtained before transplantation from donor or recipient. The library was produced with the immunoSEQ multiplex PCR assay. TCRdb mirrors the immuneACCESS table, restricted to in-frame sequences. Some clones are absent from its copies; in checked studies, under half trace to an unresolved V gene, and the reason for the others is unknown. This sample gives 8,000 to 9,000 clones in total; about 31% of them show up just once. Of the sample, approximately 5% is held by the ten largest clones. The source material was alloreactive CD4+ T cells from a mixed lymphocyte reaction culture, sampled before intestinal transplant. What the cell subset or site label conveys for this sample: CFSE-low proliferating T cells sorted from roughly 6-day pre-transplant mixed lymphocyte reaction (GvH or HvG direction). The receptors were gathered from a human patient who received an intestinal transplant.

The sample holds a few counts of this clone. The rearrangement links TRBV5-5 to TRBJ2-7; 11 bases agree with TRBD2. Germline V CDR1 and CDR2: SGHKS, YYEKEE (reference sequence). J was trimmed by 1 base and V by 1 base; bases with no gene match: 4. This CDR3 has 16 residues. The CDR3 spells CASSLTGTSGSYEQYF. The DNA of the CDR3 is TGTGCCAGCAGCTTGACCGGGACTAGCGGATCCTACGAGCAGTACTTC.

The V and J genes are TRBV6-1 and TRBJ2-1, with 12 nucleotides matching TRBD2. Germline V CDR1 and CDR2: MNHNS, SASEGT. Losses at the gene ends were 10 bases for V and 11 bases for J; bases not matched to a gene: 9. This CDR3 is 13 amino acids long. The CDR3, as DNA: TGTGCCACGACTAGCGGGGGCCCATTCCAGCAGTTCTTC. Amino acid sequence: CATTSGGPFQQFF.